Below are 4 T cell receptor beta chains sequenced from a single sample in a study of blood T cell repertoires in COVID-19. Profiled with immunoSEQ multiplex PCR; TCRdb holds only in-frame clones, not every one. The repertoire includes over 400,000 clones, about 85% of them detected once, and around 7.9% sits in the top ten. The material sequenced was PBMCs or T cells enriched from blood (not recorded which). The receptors were sampled from a woman aged 55-75 years who had recovered from COVID-19.

V usage is TRBV10-3 and J usage is TRBJ2-5; 14 bases agree with TRBD2. CDR1 is ENHRY, CDR2 SYGVKD, per germline. With V trimmed by 10 bases and J by 1 base, 2 bases remained unmatched. This CDR3 region has 14 residues. The DNA for the CDR3 is TGTGCCACGGGACTAGCGGGGGCCCAAGAGACCCAGTACTTC. It is translated as CATGLAGAQETQYF.

The CDR3 reads CASRNPGTGNEQYF. In DNA, the CDR3 is TGTGCCAGCAGAAACCCCGGGACAGGGAACGAGCAGTACTTC. V gene TRBV2 combines with J gene TRBJ2-7; 9 nucleotides line up with TRBD1. Unmatched junction bases numbered 8, after V lost 6 bases and J lost 5 bases. This CDR3 has 14 amino acids. CDR1 is SNHLY and CDR2 is FYNNEI in the germline V gene.

The chain carries TRBV29-1 and TRBJ1-2; D gene unclear. V gave up 7 bases and J gave up 4 bases, with 13 bases separating them. The germline V gene has CDR1 SQVTM and CDR2 ANQGSEA. The CDR3 has 12 amino acids. The CDR3 region has the DNA TGCAGCGCTTCCGCGGGCAGCTATGGCTACACCTTC. Amino acid sequence: CSASAGSYGYTF.

This chain links TRBV7-2 with TRBJ2-1, with D possibly being TRBD2 (7 bases). The CDR3 has 15 amino acids. Germline V gene data show CDR1 as SGHTA and CDR2 as FQGNSA. Trimming stripped 7 bases from V and 3 bases from J, with 16 bases between. The CDR3 here is CASTPQGGGYNEQFF. DNA of the CDR3: TGTGCCAGCACCCCACAGGGCGGGGGCTACAATGAGCAGTTCTTC.